This is a list of T cell receptor beta chains from one sample in a study of precursors of human CD4 cytotoxic T cells. TCRdb re-analysed the reads in MiXCR, keeping a single row per CDR3 protein. Of 450 to 650 distinct CDR3 sequences in the sample, 15% to 20% were seen once. Material for sequencing was memory CD4+ T cells from blood (PBMCs). The receptors were sampled from a human donor in good health. Each CDR3 is given with its conserved first and last residue. Each record gives: clone size, J gene, D gene, V gene, CDR3 protein, CDR3 DNA. D genes are given only for firm matches. Clone size is shown for a subset of rows, as once, few, many or a class of expanded clone.

.,TRBJ1-5,.,TRBV6-5,CASSYGGIGQPQHF,TGTGCCAGCAGTTACGGGGGGATCGGACAGCCCCAGCATTTT
large,TRBJ2-1,TRBD2,TRBV6-5,CASSGTSNEQFF,TGTGCCAGCAGTGGGACTAGCAATGAGCAGTTCTTC
large,TRBJ2-3,.,TRBV5-1,CASSLESSTDTQYF,TGCGCCAGCAGCTTGGAATCTAGCACAGATACGCAGTATTTT
large,TRBJ1-5,.,TRBV21-1,CASSKGEKNNRGPYSNQPQHF,TGTGCCAGCAGCAAAGGGGAAAAAAATAACAGGGGGCCTTATAGCAATCAGCCCCAGCATTTT
few,TRBJ2-1,.,TRBV5-1,CASTVGQLVDEQFF,TGCGCCAGCACCGTCGGACAGTTAGTAGATGAGCAGTTCTTC
.,TRBJ1-2,TRBD1,TRBV29-1,CSVLTQGARGYTF,TGCAGCGTCCTGACCCAGGGGGCGCGTGGCTACACCTTC
large,TRBJ2-7,.,TRBV27,CASRPDSTYEQYF,TGTGCCAGCAGACCGGACAGTACCTACGAGCAGTACTTC
.,TRBJ1-1,TRBD1,TRBV9,CASSVQTGGNTEAFF,TGTGCCAGCAGCGTCCAGACAGGGGGGAACACTGAAGCTTTCTTT
large,TRBJ2-4,TRBD2,TRBV20-1,CSAIWGGNIQYF,TGCAGTGCTATTTGGGGGGGAAACATTCAGTACTTC
large,TRBJ2-5,.,TRBV18,CASSARGQETQYF,TGTGCCAGCTCAGCGAGGGGCCAAGAGACCCAGTACTTC
large,TRBJ1-4,TRBD1,TRBV29-1,CSVGGGAEKLFF,TGCAGCGTTGGAGGGGGCGCAGAAAAACTGTTTTTT
.,TRBJ1-1,TRBD1,TRBV6-5,CATSKDRGNTEAFF,TGTGCCACCAGCAAGGACAGGGGCAACACTGAAGCTTTCTTT
large,TRBJ1-1,TRBD1,TRBV9,CATPRTGMSTEAFF,TGTGCCACGCCCCGGACAGGGATGAGTACTGAAGCTTTCTTT
.,TRBJ2-6,.,TRBV4-3,CASSPRPASGANVLTF,TGCGCCAGCAGCCCAAGGCCGGCTTCTGGGGCCAACGTCCTGACTTTC
few,TRBJ2-1,TRBD2,TRBV20-1,CSARRLAGSQQFF,TGCAGTGCTAGAAGGCTAGCGGGAAGTCAGCAGTTCTTC
.,TRBJ2-7,TRBD2,TRBV5-1,CASSFGSSGTYEQYF,TGCGCCAGCAGCTTTGGGTCTAGCGGGACCTACGAGCAGTACTTC
large,TRBJ1-3,.,TRBV29-1,CSGMNGNTIYF,TGCAGCGGGATGAATGGAAACACCATATATTTT
few,TRBJ1-6,.,TRBV7-9,CASSSGTSRSSYNSPLHF,TGTGCCAGCAGCTCCGGGACATCCCGAAGCTCCTATAATTCACCCCTCCACTTT
large,TRBJ2-1,.,TRBV18,CASSPPNPADNEQFF,TGTGCCAGCTCACCACCGAACCCGGCTGACAATGAGCAGTTCTTC
.,TRBJ2-1,.,TRBV5-6,CASTLSGRTHNEQFF,TGTGCCAGCACCTTAAGCGGGCGGACCCACAATGAGCAGTTCTTC
large,TRBJ1-6,.,TRBV12-3/TRBV12-4,CAGALTQNSPLHF,TGTGCCGGAGCTCTAACGCAGAATTCACCCCTCCACTTT
large,TRBJ1-3,TRBD1,TRBV6-5,CASRKTRDSYSGNTIYF,TGTGCCAGCAGAAAAACCCGGGACAGTTACTCTGGAAACACCATATATTTT